Shown below are 29 T cell receptor beta chains from a single sample sequenced in a study of regulatory T cells in long-lasting Graves disease. Time point given: newly diagnosed GD, antithyroid drugs for less than 3 months. From RNA extracted from PBMCs, the TCR library was made. CDR3 regions were amplified by Arm-PCR using iRepertoire HTBI primers to build TCR beta libraries. TCRdb itself ran the multiplex PCR reads through MiXCR, one entry per CDR3 protein. The sample lists approximately 540,000 distinct CDR3 sequences, around 12% occurring once. These same data were also listed under a study on T cells in Graves' hyperthyroidism and ophthalmopathy.

The starting material was peripheral blood mononuclear cells (PBMCs), obtained at new diagnosis, from a patient treated with antithyroid drugs. The receptors were gathered from a woman aged 30 to 39 with Graves disease.

Many counts were recorded for this clonotype. The chain has TRBV24-1 and TRBJ2-1; 9 positions agree with TRBD1. Trimming cost V 1 base and J 6 bases; bases outside gene matches: 6. This CDR3 has 16 residues. Germline V gene data show CDR1 as KGHDR and CDR2 as SFDVKD. The CDR3 protein is CATSDFGTGISNEQFF. The CDR3 DNA sequence: TGTGCCACCAGTGATTTTGGGACAGGGATTTCCAATGAGCAGTTCTTC.

The chain is built from TRBV5-4 and TRBJ1-4; a possible D gene is TRBD1 (6 bases). Germline V CDR1 and CDR2: SGHNT, YYREEE (reference sequence). This CDR3 is 14 amino acids long. V was trimmed by 4 bases and J by 7 bases, leaving 14 bases between them. The CDR3 nucleotides are TGTGCCAGCAGCACAGGGACCGTCGGTGAAAAACTGTTTTTT. Residues: CASSTGTVGEKLFF.

This clonotype was recorded at least ten times. The rearrangement uses TRBV5-1 and TRBJ2-3; the D is unclear. Germline V gives CDR1 SGHRS, CDR2 YFSETQ. The CDR3 is 12 amino acids. Between the trimmed V and J ends, which lost 1 base and 5 bases, there was a span of 5 bases. The CDR3 is CASSLMLDTQYF. In DNA, the CDR3 is TGCGCCAGCAGCTTGATGCTAGATACGCAGTATTTT.

The chain uses TRBV30 and TRBJ1-2, with a tentative D call TRBD1 (6 bases). With 4 bases removed from V and 2 bases from J, the gap between germline ends came to 11 bases. Germline loops: CDR1 GTSNPN, CDR2 SVGIG (reference sequence). The CDR3 extends over 13 amino acids. CDR3 loop: CAWTRTANYGYTF. The CDR3 region has the DNA TGTGCCTGGACCCGGACAGCCAACTATGGCTACACCTTC.

This clonotype has at least ten counts. The rearrangement joins TRBV28 to TRBJ2-1; TRBD1 agrees at 7 bases. After removal of 6 bases from V and 1 base from J, the junction contained 9 bases not matched to a gene. Germline CDR1 and CDR2: MDHEN and SYDVKM. This CDR3 comprises 16 residues. DNA of the CDR3: TGTGCCAGCAGGGGGACAGTAGCAGGGTCCTACAATGAGCAGTTCTTC. Its protein product is CASRGTVAGSYNEQFF.

In this sample, this clonotype turned up many times. Written as DNA, the CDR3 is TGCAGCGCTACTGGGACGTGGGGTATGAGCACTGAAGCTTTCTTT. Translating it yields CSATGTWGMSTEAFF. The rearrangement joins TRBV29-1 to TRBJ1-1, with D possibly being TRBD1 (5 bases). The V and J ends lost 7 bases and 4 bases respectively, with 22 bases between them. Germline V gene data show CDR1 as SQVTM and CDR2 as ANQGSEA. This CDR3 is 15 amino acids long.

In its sample, this clonotype was seen a few times. The chain joins TRBV10-3 to TRBJ1-1; weak D call: TRBD1 (6 bases). The germline V and J ends were trimmed by 8 bases and 1 base, with 11 bases remaining between them. Germline V lookup: CDR1 ENHRY, CDR2 SYGVKD. This CDR3 comprises 13 residues. CDR3 region: CAIGTKPNTEAFF. In nucleotides, the CDR3 is TGTGCCATCGGGACAAAGCCGAACACTGAAGCTTTCTTT.

This clonotype was seen more than once but under ten times. This chain links TRBV20-1 with TRBJ1-4; 12 bases line up with TRBD1. Looked up from germline, CDR1 is DFQATT and CDR2 is SNEGSKA (reference sequence). The V and J ends lost 4 bases and 1 base, in that order; junction bases with no gene match: 4. The CDR3 is 16 amino acids. The CDR3 region is CSATRDRGLTNEKLFF. CDR3 nucleotide sequence: TGCAGTGCTACCCGGGACAGGGGGCTAACTAATGAAAAACTGTTTTTT.

This clonotype was counted a few times. The chain recombines TRBV15 with TRBJ1-2, with 7 bases matching TRBD1. The CDR3 sequence is 14 residues long. Trimming took 1 base from V and 3 from J; bases not matched to a gene: 2. CDR1 and CDR2 from the germline V gene are LNHNV and YYDKDF (reference sequence). CDR3 in DNA: TGTGCCACCAGCAGAGGAGACAGGGACTATGGCTACACCTTC. Translation gives CATSRGDRDYGYTF.

This clonotype was counted ten times or more. This chain connects TRBV2 to TRBJ2-3; D gene uncertain. The ends were cut back, 4 bases at V and 8 bases at J, with 10 bases in the middle. Germline loops: CDR1 SNHLY, CDR2 FYNNEI. The CDR3 extends over 12 amino acids. Here the CDR3 DNA reads TGTGCCAGCAGTGTTAGTACCCCTACGCAGTATTTT. Protein: CASSVSTPTQYF.

At least ten counts were recorded for this clonotype. V gene TRBV5-1 combines with J gene TRBJ1-1; possible D gene TRBD1, 6 bases. CDR3 length: 14 amino acids. Trimming took off 0 bases at V and 4 bases at J, with 10 bases between the two ends. Germline CDR1 is SGHRS and CDR2 is YFSETQ. The DNA of the CDR3 is TGCGCCAGCAGCTTGGGAACAGGGCGCACTGAAGCTTTCTTT. It encodes CASSLGTGRTEAFF.

This clonotype was counted many times. The gene calls are TRBV24-1 and TRBJ1-1; TRBD1 matches at 7 bases. After removal of 3 bases from V and 0 bases from J, the junction contained 15 bases not matched to a gene. This CDR3 region has 19 residues. Germline V gene sequence: CDR1 KGHDR, CDR2 SFDVKD. The CDR3 loop reads CATSDEDRVGRWMNTEAFF. CDR3 in DNA: TGTGCCACCAGTGATGAAGACAGGGTGGGTCGTTGGATGAACACTGAAGCTTTCTTT.

The table lists this clonotype with many counts. CDR3 nucleotides: TGTGCCAGCAGCTCGCCTAGCGGATCGAACACCGGGGAGCTGTTTTTT. It is translated as CASSSPSGSNTGELFF. The rearrangement uses TRBV7-9 and TRBJ2-2; TRBD2 aligns across 7 bases. The CDR3 is 16 amino acids. The V gene end was trimmed by 4 bases and the J gene end by 0 bases; junction bases not matched to a gene: 5. Germline V lookup: CDR1 SEHNR, CDR2 FQNEAQ (reference sequence).

The chain links TRBV6-9 to TRBJ2-1, with 13 bases aligning to TRBD2. The V gene's germline CDR1 is MNHGY and CDR2 SVAAGI. The CDR3 extends over 16 amino acids. Trimming took 4 bases from V and 9 from J; bases not matched to a gene: 9. The CDR3 DNA is TGTGCCAGCAGTTTTCTGACTAGCGGGAGGCGGACTGAGCAGTTCTTC. It is translated as CASSFLTSGRRTEQFF.

This clonotype was detected ten times or more. The chain uses TRBV2 and TRBJ2-1, with TRBD2 matching over 14 bases. CDR1 is SNHLY, CDR2 FYNNEI, per germline. The length of the CDR3 is 15 residues. Losses at the gene ends were 6 bases for V and 10 bases for J; bases not matched to a gene: 8. DNA of the CDR3: TGTGCCAGCAGGGCCGGACTAGCGGGAGGCTTAGAGCAGTTCTTC. Protein product: CASRAGLAGGLEQFF.

This clonotype was seen many times. This chain connects TRBV12-3 or TRBV12-4 to TRBJ2-4, with 9 bases aligning to TRBD1. The CDR3 runs 20 residues. The trim removed 6 bases at V and 1 base at J, leaving 19 bases unmatched. CDR3 region: CASSLRLPGQGFWAKNIQYF. In DNA form, the CDR3 reads TGTGCCAGCAGCCTACGATTACCGGGACAGGGATTTTGGGCCAAAAACATTCAGTACTTC.

This clonotype was detected ten times or more. The rearrangement uses TRBV2 and TRBJ1-5; D is unclear. Trimming removed 4 bases from V and 3 bases from J, with 13 bases in between. The CDR3 totals 15 residues. CDR1 and CDR2 from the germline V gene are SNHLY and FYNNEI. CDR3 bases: TGTGCCAGCAGTGTAGGAGATGGTTTCAATCAGCCCCAGCATTTT. Its translation is CASSVGDGFNQPQHF.

This clonotype was seen only a few times. The chain recombines TRBV4-1 with TRBJ1-5; no reliable D call. Trimming left V 0 bases short and J 11 bases short, with 11 bases between. Germline V lookup: CDR1 MGHRA, CDR2 YSYEKL. This CDR3 contains 13 residues. The CDR3 nucleotides read TGCGCCAGCAGCCAAGATCTGGTTTGGGCCCAGCATTTT. Protein product: CASSQDLVWAQHF.

This clonotype has a count of ten or more. The rearrangement links TRBV2 to TRBJ1-2; 8 bases map to TRBD1. V lost 5 bases and J lost 5; bases outside the gene matches: 10. CDR3 size: 15 residues. Per the germline V gene, CDR1 is SNHLY and CDR2 is FYNNEI. The CDR3: CASSLGQGQGYGYTF. CDR3 DNA sequence: TGTGCCAGCAGTTTAGGACAGGGCCAAGGATATGGCTACACCTTC.

This clonotype was seen ten or more times. The rearrangement links TRBV24-1 to TRBJ2-7, with 11 positions matching TRBD1. Per the germline V gene, CDR1 is KGHDR and CDR2 is SFDVKD. The CDR3 runs to 15 residues. J gave up 0 bases and V 3 bases, and 0 bases lay outside the gene matches. The CDR3 DNA reads TGTGCCACCAGTGATGGGACAGGGGGCTCCTACGAGCAGTACTTC. It yields the protein CATSDGTGGSYEQYF.

This clonotype was observed at least ten times. The V call is TRBV20-1, the J call TRBJ2-3; D call uncertain. Germline V gene data show CDR1 as DFQATT and CDR2 as SNEGSKA (reference sequence). The V end was cut by 6 bases, the J end by 0 bases, with 13 bases between. There are 14 residues in the CDR3. This CDR3 is CSAPTGTSTDTQYF. The CDR3 DNA follows: TGCAGTGCGCCGACGGGCACTAGCACAGATACGCAGTATTTT.

This clonotype was detected many times. The chain recombines TRBV30 with TRBJ1-2; 8 bases are a match to TRBD1. Germline V gene sequence: CDR1 GTSNPN, CDR2 SVGIG (reference sequence). This CDR3 has 13 amino acids. The V segment lost 2 bases and the J segment 4 bases; nucleotides outside the gene matches: 3. The CDR3: CAWSTGGPYGYTF. CDR3 nucleotides: TGTGCCTGGAGTACAGGGGGACCCTATGGCTACACCTTC.

This clonotype was seen more than once but under ten times. This chain connects TRBV12-3 or TRBV12-4 to TRBJ2-3; 7 bases are a match to TRBD1. The CDR3 runs to 14 residues. V was clipped by 6 bases and J by 6 bases; unmatched bases: 9. The CDR3 reads CASSPTGIVDTQYF. CDR3 sequence (DNA): TGTGCCAGCAGCCCGACAGGGATTGTGGATACGCAGTATTTT.

Regarding this clonotype: A much larger clone sits a single nucleotide away, making a read error possible. This chain uses TRBV20-1 with TRBJ1-1, with D unresolved. The CDR3 contains 13 residues. Looked up from germline, CDR1 is DFQATT and CDR2 is SNEGSKA (reference sequence). In nucleotides, the CDR3 is TGCAGTGCTAGTTTGAGGCGCGGCACTGACGCTTTCTTT. Translating gives CSASLRRGTDAFF.

This clonotype was recorded many times. The rearrangement links TRBV7-2 to TRBJ2-7; 11 nucleotides line up with TRBD2. There are 14 residues in the CDR3. V lost 10 bases and J lost 4; bases outside the gene matches: 9. Germline lookup yields CDR1 SGHTA and CDR2 FQGNSA. The CDR3 nucleotides read TGTGCCATTAGCGCGCTAGCGGGAGGTTACGAGCAGTACTTC. It specifies CAISALAGGYEQYF. Using reference TRBV7-2 and TRBJ2-7 for the parts outside the CDR3, the full variable domain is GAGVSQSPSNKVTEKGKDVELRCDPISGHTALYWYRQSLGQGLEFLIYFQGNSAPDKSGLPSDRFSAERTGGSVSTLTIQRTQQEDSAVYLCAISALAGGYEQYFGPGTRLTVT.

Note on this clonotype: This likely traces to a read error, being one base from a far larger clone. The V and J genes are TRBV11-3 and TRBJ2-1, with unresolved D. The J call may not be correct, given that the DNA end is closer to TRBJ2-5. Germline V gene lookup returns CDR1 SGHNT and CDR2 YENEEA. The CDR3 totals 14 residues. The CDR3 DNA follows: TGTGCCAGCAGCTCGACCAGCTTTAGAAAGACCCAGTACTTC. Its protein product is CASSSTSFRKTQYF.

A few counts support this clonotype. One junction end does not reproduce the germline sequence, and a read error may be involved. The V gene is TRBV7-2, the J gene TRBJ2-6; D gene uncertain. From germline, CDR1 is SGHTA and CDR2 FQGNSA. This CDR3 region has 16 residues. The CDR3 bases are TGTGCCGGCAGCTCTGGGGTCTACTCTGGGGCCAACGTCCTGACTTTC. Protein: CAGSSGVYSGANVLTF.

As to this clonotype: This is likely an artifact of a read error, given a far larger clone one base away. This chain connects TRBV2 to TRBJ2-7, with 10 bases aligning to TRBD2. The better agreement between TRBJ2-1 and the DNA end casts doubt on the J call. The CDR3 sequence is 17 residues long. Germline CDR1 SNHLY, CDR2 FYNNEI. The CDR3 is CASPPSGSQVTGNKQFF. The CDR3 DNA sequence: TGTGCCAGCCCACCTAGCGGGAGCCAAGTTACGGGCAATAAGCAGTTCTTC.

At least ten counts were recorded for this clonotype. The CDR3 is CASSPRLGQGPEAFF. In DNA form, the CDR3 reads TGTGCCAGCAGCCCGCGCCTGGGACAGGGGCCTGAAGCTTTCTTT. The rearrangement joins TRBV3-1 to TRBJ1-1, with 10 bases aligning to TRBD1. V gave up 4 bases and J gave up 6 bases; unmatched junction bases: 8. Germline CDR1 reads LGHDT; CDR2 reads YNNKEL (reference sequence). This CDR3 is built from 15 residues. Variable domain in full (rest from reference TRBV3-1 and TRBJ1-1): DTAVSQTPKYLVTQMGNDKSIKCEQNLGHDTMYWYKQDSKKFLKIMFSYNNKELIINETVPNRFSPKSPDKAHLNLHINSLELGDSAVYFCASSPRLGQGPEAFFGQGTRLTVV.